This T cell receptor beta chain was sequenced in a study of shared T cell receptors in the human thymus. The V end was cut by 1 base, the J end by 4 bases, with 12 bases between. Germline V lookup: CDR1 SGHRS, CDR2 YFSETQ. CDR3 length equals 14 residues. Libraries were prepared by immunoSEQ multiplex PCR; TCRdb keeps only in-frame clonotypes and omits some of them. The table lists hundreds of thousands of clones, approximately 88% of them singletons, with 0.01% in the top ten. This same sample was also taken into another study, of human thymus T cells. That study reports: Thymus pieces cut out during corrective heart surgery were the tissue that was used. In thymic and blood repertoires alike, V and J usage looked biased.

This chain uses TRBV5-1 with TRBJ2-7; the D gene is possibly TRBD1 (5 bases). The origin of this receptor is a boy younger than two with a congenital heart defect. The source material was thymocytes. In nucleotides, the CDR3 is TGCGCCAGCAGCTTGAGGCAGGGCCCTTACGAGCAGTACTTC. This encodes CASSLRQGPYEQYF. Complete variable domain (other parts from reference TRBV5-1 and TRBJ2-7): KAGVTQTPRYLIKTRGQQVTLSCSPISGHRSVSWYQQTPGQGLQFLFEYFSETQRNKGNFPGRFSGRQFSNSRSEMNVSTLELGDSALYLCASSLRQGPYEQYFGPGTRLTVT.